Below are 17 T cell receptor beta chains sequenced from a single sample in a study of blood T cell repertoires in COVID-19. Sequencing was performed with immunoSEQ multiplex PCR; in TCRdb, only in-frame clones are kept and a portion is missing. The sample consists of 400,000 to 500,000 clones, roughly 90% of them appearing once. Sequencing used peripheral blood. These receptors originate from a woman between 25 and 40 years old with active or convalescent COVID-19.

V is TRBV28 and J is TRBJ1-1; a possible D gene is TRBD1 (6 bases). The length of the CDR3 is 15 residues. Germline V gives CDR1 MDHEN, CDR2 SYDVKM. V lost 1 base and J 0 bases, leaving 9 bases between the germline ends. DNA of the CDR3: TGTGCCAGCAGTTTATCGGGGACACTGAACACTGAAGCTTTCTTT. Translated, it gives CASSLSGTLNTEAFF.

This chain uses TRBV6-5 with TRBJ1-1; D might be TRBD1 (6 bases). The CDR3 is 16 amino acids. Germline V lookup: CDR1 MNHEY, CDR2 SVGAGI. Trimming stripped 0 bases from V and 1 base from J, with 12 bases between. The CDR3 nucleotides read TGTGCCAGCAGTTACTCGTTCGGGACAACGAACACTGAAGCTTTCTTT. Translated: CASSYSFGTTNTEAFF.

The V and J genes are TRBV2 and TRBJ1-2, with D perhaps matching TRBD1 (5 bases). The germline V and J ends were trimmed by 3 bases and 7 bases, with 15 bases remaining between them. Germline V gene data show CDR1 as SNHLY and CDR2 as FYNNEI. CDR3 length: 14 residues. The CDR3 bases are TGTGCCAGCAGTGAGGGGCCAGCGCTTGGTGGCTACACCTTC. Translation gives CASSEGPALGGYTF.

This chain joins TRBV5-1 and TRBJ1-1; 8 bases agree with TRBD1. Germline trimming cut 4 bases from V and 5 bases from J; bases unmatched to any gene: 10. The CDR3 extends over 15 amino acids. The germline gives CDR1 SGHRS, CDR2 YFSETQ. The CDR3 region is CASSPGQQGGTEAFF. CDR3 bases: TGCGCCAGCAGCCCGGGGCAACAGGGGGGGACTGAAGCTTTCTTT. Full variable domain (rest looked up from reference TRBV5-1 and TRBJ1-1): KAGVTQTPRYLIKTRGQQVTLSCSPISGHRSVSWYQQTPGQGLQFLFEYFSETQRNKGNFPGRFSGRQFSNSRSEMNVSTLELGDSALYLCASSPGQQGGTEAFFGQGTRLTVV.

The rearrangement links TRBV5-1 to TRBJ2-1; D call uncertain. The CDR3 extends over 14 amino acids. Germline loops: CDR1 SGHRS, CDR2 YFSETQ. The ends were cut back, 2 bases at V and 4 bases at J, with 10 bases in the middle. The chain's CDR3 is CASSLTAAYNEQFF. The CDR3 DNA is TGCGCCAGCAGCTTAACAGCCGCGTACAATGAGCAGTTCTTC.

This rearrangement joins TRBV5-1 to TRBJ2-2; 10 nucleotides align to TRBD1. The CDR3 length is 14 residues. CDR1 is SGHRS and CDR2 is YFSETQ in the germline V gene. The V segment lost 4 bases and the J segment 6 bases; nucleotides outside the gene matches: 3. The chain's CDR3 is CASSEGQGAGELFF. CDR3 nucleotide sequence: TGCGCCAGCAGCGAAGGACAGGGGGCCGGGGAGCTGTTTTTT. Variable domain in full (rest from reference TRBV5-1 and TRBJ2-2): KAGVTQTPRYLIKTRGQQVTLSCSPISGHRSVSWYQQTPGQGLQFLFEYFSETQRNKGNFPGRFSGRQFSNSRSEMNVSTLELGDSALYLCASSEGQGAGELFFGEGSRLTVL.

V is TRBV5-1 and J is TRBJ2-5, with 16 nucleotides matching TRBD2. V dropped 3 bases and J dropped 3; count of bases not matched to a gene: 2. Germline CDR1 is SGHRS and CDR2 is YFSETQ. The length of the CDR3 is 16 residues. The CDR3: CASSYGTSGGEETQYF. In DNA, the CDR3 is TGCGCCAGCAGCTACGGGACTAGCGGGGGGGAAGAGACCCAGTACTTC. Full variable domain (rest looked up from reference TRBV5-1 and TRBJ2-5): KAGVTQTPRYLIKTRGQQVTLSCSPISGHRSVSWYQQTPGQGLQFLFEYFSETQRNKGNFPGRFSGRQFSNSRSEMNVSTLELGDSALYLCASSYGTSGGEETQYFGPGTRLLVL.

This clone appeared once. The rearrangement joins TRBV2 to TRBJ1-2; tentatively, D is TRBD1 (5 bases). This CDR3 comprises 13 residues. V lost 3 bases to trimming and J lost 4 bases, with 9 bases between them. In germline, CDR1 is SNHLY, CDR2 FYNNEI. CDR3 residues: CASSDLGGYGYTF. CDR3 nucleotides: TGTGCCAGCAGTGATCTGGGGGGCTATGGCTACACCTTC.

The CDR3 spells CASSQGFLRGATDTQYF. As DNA, the CDR3 is TGTGCCAGCAGCCAAGGCTTCCTCAGGGGGGCGACAGATACGCAGTATTTT. The chain is built from TRBV3-1 (or the pseudogene TRBV3-2) and TRBJ2-3, with a tentative D call TRBD1 (7 bases). The V end lost 1 base, the J end lost 3 bases, and 17 bases lay between the germline ends. The CDR3 length is 17 residues. Per the germline V gene, CDR1 is LGHDT and CDR2 is YNNKEL (reference sequence).

This clone was seen once. The V gene is TRBV30, the J gene TRBJ2-7; D is possibly TRBD1 (5 bases). V lost 0 bases and J lost 4, with 16 bases in between. This CDR3 has 15 residues. Per the germline V gene, CDR1 is GTSNPN and CDR2 is SVGIG (reference sequence). The CDR3 loop reads CAWSVLRQLSYEQYF. In nucleotides, the CDR3 is TGTGCCTGGAGTGTACTCAGACAGCTGAGTTACGAGCAGTACTTC.

V usage is TRBV6-5 and J usage is TRBJ1-6, with 9 bases fitting TRBD1. Germline V gives CDR1 MNHEY, CDR2 SVGAGI. Trimming at V came to 0 bases and at J to 10 bases, leaving 4 bases not matched to a gene. This CDR3 is built from 15 residues. CDR3 protein: CASSYSGTGKSPLHF. CDR3 sequence (DNA): TGTGCCAGCAGTTACTCGGGGACAGGGAAATCACCCCTCCACTTT.

This chain connects TRBV25-1 to TRBJ1-2; no clear D gene. CDR1 and CDR2 from the germline V gene are MGHDK and SYGVNS. The V end was cut by 4 bases, the J end by 5 bases, with 8 bases between. The CDR3 sequence is 12 residues long. The CDR3 nucleotides are TGTGCCAGCAGTGTAGAGTTATATGGCTACACCTTC. Protein: CASSVELYGYTF.

This chain uses TRBV6-6 with TRBJ2-3; 8 bases match TRBD2. The V gene end was trimmed by 5 bases and the J gene end by 2 bases; junction bases not matched to a gene: 9. The germline V gene encodes CDR1 MNHNY and CDR2 SVGAGI (reference sequence). The CDR3 covers 16 residues. CDR3 loop: CASSAGRGALTDTQYF. CDR3 bases: TGTGCCAGCAGTGCCGGGCGGGGGGCACTCACAGATACGCAGTATTTT.

J is TRBJ2-3 and V is TRBV28; TRBD2 aligns across 10 bases. The CDR3 consists of 17 residues. Germline loops: CDR1 MDHEN, CDR2 SYDVKM. V shed 8 bases, J shed 5 bases, and the junction held 16 bases outside the gene matches. CDR3 sequence (DNA): TGTGCCAGCGTTACTCCAGCGGGGGGGCCTGTGGGAGATACGCAGTATTTT. Translated: CASVTPAGGPVGDTQYF.

The chain is built from TRBV6-5 and TRBJ2-5; a weak D match, TRBD1 (5 bases). This CDR3 is built from 13 residues. Germline CDR1 and CDR2: MNHEY and SVGAGI. Trimming left V 3 bases short and J 7 bases short, with 12 bases between. CDR3 protein: CASSYQGSGTQYF. CDR3 nucleotides: TGTGCCAGCAGTTATCAGGGATCCGGGACCCAGTACTTC.

The chain has TRBV4-2 and TRBJ2-7, with D possibly being TRBD2 (6 bases). Germline assignment: CDR1 LGHNA and CDR2 YNFKEQ. This CDR3 has 14 amino acids. Trimming removed 3 bases at V and 4 bases at J, with 13 bases between. The CDR3 DNA reads TGTGCCAGCAGCCAGACGGGACTGGGGTACGAGCAGTACTTC. It is translated as CASSQTGLGYEQYF.

The rearrangement joins TRBV12-5 to TRBJ2-2, with D possibly matching TRBD1 (6 bases). Germline V gives CDR1 LGHNT, CDR2 FRNRAP. This CDR3 has 13 amino acids. Trimming cost V 6 bases and J 6 bases, with 11 bases left between them. CDR3 amino acids: CASGPQGPGELFF. CDR3 sequence (DNA): TGTGCTAGTGGCCCACAGGGACCCGGGGAGCTGTTTTTT.